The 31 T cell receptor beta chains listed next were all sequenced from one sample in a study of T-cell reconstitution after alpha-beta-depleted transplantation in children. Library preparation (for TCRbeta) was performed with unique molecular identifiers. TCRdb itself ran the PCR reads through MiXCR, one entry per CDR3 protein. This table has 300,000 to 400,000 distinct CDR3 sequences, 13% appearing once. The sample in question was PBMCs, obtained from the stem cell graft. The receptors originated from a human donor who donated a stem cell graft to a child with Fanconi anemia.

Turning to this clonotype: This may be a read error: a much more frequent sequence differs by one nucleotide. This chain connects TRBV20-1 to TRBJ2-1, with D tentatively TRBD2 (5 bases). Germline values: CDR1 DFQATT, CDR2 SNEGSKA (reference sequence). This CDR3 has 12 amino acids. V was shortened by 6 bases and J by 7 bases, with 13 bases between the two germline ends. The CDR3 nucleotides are TGCAGTGCGGGAACTAGGTTAAATGAGCAGTTCTTC. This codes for CSAGTRLNEQFF.

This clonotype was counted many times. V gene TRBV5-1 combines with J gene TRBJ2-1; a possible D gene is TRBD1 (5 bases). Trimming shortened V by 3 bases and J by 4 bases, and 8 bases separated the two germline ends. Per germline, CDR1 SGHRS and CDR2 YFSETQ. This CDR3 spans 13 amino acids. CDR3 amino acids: CASSYDRYNEQFF. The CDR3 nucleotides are TGCGCCAGCAGCTATGACAGATACAATGAGCAGTTCTTC.

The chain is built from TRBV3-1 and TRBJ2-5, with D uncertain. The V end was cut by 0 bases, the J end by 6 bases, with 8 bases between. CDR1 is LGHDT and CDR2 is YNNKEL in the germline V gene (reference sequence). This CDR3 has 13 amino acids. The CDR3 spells CASSQEGSKTQYF. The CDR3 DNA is TGTGCCAGCAGCCAAGAGGGGTCTAAGACCCAGTACTTC.

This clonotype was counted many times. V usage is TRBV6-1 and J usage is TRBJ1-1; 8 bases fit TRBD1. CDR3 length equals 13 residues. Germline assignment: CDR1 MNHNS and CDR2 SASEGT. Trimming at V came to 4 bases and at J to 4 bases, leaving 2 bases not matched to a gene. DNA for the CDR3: TGTGCCAGCAGTGCTACAGGGGGCACTGAAGCTTTCTTT. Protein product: CASSATGGTEAFF.

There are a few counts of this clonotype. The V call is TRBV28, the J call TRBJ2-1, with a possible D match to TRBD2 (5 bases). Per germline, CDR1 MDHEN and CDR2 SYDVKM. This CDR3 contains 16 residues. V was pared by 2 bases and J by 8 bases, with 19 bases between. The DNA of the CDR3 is TGTGCCAGCAGTTTAGCCGGGAACCTAAACAGCGATGAGCAGTTCTTC. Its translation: CASSLAGNLNSDEQFF.

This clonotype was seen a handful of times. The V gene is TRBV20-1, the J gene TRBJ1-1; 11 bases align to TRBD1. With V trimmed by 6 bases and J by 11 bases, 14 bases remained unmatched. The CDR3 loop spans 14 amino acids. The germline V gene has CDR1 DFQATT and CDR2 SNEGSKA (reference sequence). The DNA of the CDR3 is TGCAGTGCCCCTACCCCCGGACAGGGGGCAGGGGCTTTCTTT. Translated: CSAPTPGQGAGAFF.

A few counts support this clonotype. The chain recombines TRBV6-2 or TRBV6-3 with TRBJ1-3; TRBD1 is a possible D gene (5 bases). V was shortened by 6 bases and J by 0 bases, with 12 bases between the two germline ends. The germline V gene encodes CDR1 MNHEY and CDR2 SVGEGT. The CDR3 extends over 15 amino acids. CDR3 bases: TGTGCCAGCAGAACAGGACGGAACTCTGGAAACACCATATATTTT. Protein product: CASRTGRNSGNTIYF.

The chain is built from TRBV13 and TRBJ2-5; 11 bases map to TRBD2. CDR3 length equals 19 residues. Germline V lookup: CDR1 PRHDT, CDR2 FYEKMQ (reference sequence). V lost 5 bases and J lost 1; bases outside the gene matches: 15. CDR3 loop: CASSPRPSGGLQSQETQYF. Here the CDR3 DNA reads TGTGCCAGCAGCCCAAGGCCTAGCGGGGGGCTACAGAGCCAAGAGACCCAGTACTTC.

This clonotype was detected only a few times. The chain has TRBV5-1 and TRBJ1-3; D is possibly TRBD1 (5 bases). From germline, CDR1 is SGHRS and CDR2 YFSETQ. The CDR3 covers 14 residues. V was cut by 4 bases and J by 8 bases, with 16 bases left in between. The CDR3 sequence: CASSVQGGSDTIYF. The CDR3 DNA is TGCGCCAGCAGCGTTCAGGGTGGATCGGACACCATATATTTT.

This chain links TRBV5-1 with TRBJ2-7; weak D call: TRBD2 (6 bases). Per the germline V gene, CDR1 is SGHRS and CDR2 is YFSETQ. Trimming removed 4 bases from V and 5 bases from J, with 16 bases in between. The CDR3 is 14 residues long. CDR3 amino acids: CASSPGTSAHEQYF. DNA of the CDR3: TGCGCCAGCAGCCCCGGGACTTCGGCCCACGAGCAGTACTTC.

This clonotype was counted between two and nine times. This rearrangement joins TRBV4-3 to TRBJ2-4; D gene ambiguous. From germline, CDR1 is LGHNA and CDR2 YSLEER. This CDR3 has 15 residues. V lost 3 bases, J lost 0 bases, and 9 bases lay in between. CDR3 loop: CASSHEPLAKNIQYF. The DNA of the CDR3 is TGCGCCAGCAGCCATGAACCTCTAGCCAAAAACATTCAGTACTTC.

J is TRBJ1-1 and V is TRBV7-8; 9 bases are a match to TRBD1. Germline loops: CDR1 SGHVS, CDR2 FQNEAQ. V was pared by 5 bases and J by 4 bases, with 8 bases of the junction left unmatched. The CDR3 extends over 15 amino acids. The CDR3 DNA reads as TGTGCCAGCAGCCCGTTGACAGGGGGGAGCACTGAAGCTTTCTTT. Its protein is CASSPLTGGSTEAFF.

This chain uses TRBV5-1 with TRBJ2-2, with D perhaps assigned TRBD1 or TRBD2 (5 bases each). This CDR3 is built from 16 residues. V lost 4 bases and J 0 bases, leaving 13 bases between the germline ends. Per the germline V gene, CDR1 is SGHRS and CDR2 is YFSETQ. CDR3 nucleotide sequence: TGCGCCAGCAGCCTTACGGGGCGGGCGAACACCGGGGAGCTGTTTTTT. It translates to CASSLTGRANTGELFF. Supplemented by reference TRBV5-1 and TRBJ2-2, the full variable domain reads KAGVTQTPRYLIKTRGQQVTLSCSPISGHRSVSWYQQTPGQGLQFLFEYFSETQRNKGNFPGRFSGRQFSNSRSEMNVSTLELGDSALYLCASSLTGRANTGELFFGEGSRLTVL.

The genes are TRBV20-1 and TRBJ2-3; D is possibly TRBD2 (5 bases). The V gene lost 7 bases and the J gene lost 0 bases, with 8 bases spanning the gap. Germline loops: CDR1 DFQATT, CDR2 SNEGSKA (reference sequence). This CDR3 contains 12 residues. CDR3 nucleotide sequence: TGCAGTGGAGGCGGGAGCACAGATACGCAGTATTTT. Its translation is CSGGGSTDTQYF.

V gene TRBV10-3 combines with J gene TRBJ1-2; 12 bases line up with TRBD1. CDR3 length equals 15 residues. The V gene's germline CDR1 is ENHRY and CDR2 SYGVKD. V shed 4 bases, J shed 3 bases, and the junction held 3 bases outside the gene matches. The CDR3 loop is CAISGGTGGDYGYTF. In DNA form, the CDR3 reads TGTGCCATCAGTGGGGGGACAGGGGGCGACTATGGCTACACCTTC.

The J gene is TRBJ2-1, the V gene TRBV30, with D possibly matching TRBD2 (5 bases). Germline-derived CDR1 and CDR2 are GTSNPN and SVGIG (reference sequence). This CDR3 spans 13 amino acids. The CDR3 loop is CATTTGVDNEQFF. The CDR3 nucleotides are TGTGCTACAACCACCGGGGTCGACAATGAGCAGTTCTTC.

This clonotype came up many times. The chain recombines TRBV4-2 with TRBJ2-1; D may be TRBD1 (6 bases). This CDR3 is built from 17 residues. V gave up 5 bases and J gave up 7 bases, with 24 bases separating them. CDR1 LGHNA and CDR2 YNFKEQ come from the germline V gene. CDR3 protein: CASSSPVGGPRGNEQFF. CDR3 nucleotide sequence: TGTGCCAGCAGCTCCCCAGTAGGGGGTCCCCGAGGGAATGAGCAGTTCTTC.

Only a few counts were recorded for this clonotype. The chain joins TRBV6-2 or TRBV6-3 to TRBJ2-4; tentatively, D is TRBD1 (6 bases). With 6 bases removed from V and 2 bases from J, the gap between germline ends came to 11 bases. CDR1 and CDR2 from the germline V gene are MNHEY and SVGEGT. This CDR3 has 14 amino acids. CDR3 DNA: TGTGCCAGCAGAGGACAGTTATCCAAAAACATTCAGTACTTC. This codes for CASRGQLSKNIQYF.

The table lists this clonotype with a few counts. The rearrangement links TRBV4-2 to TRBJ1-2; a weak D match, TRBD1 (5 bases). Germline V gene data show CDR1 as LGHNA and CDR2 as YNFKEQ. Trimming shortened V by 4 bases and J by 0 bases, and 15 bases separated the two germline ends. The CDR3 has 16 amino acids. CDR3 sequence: CASSRKGTEANYGYTF. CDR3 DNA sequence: TGTGCCAGCAGCCGCAAGGGGACGGAAGCTAACTATGGCTACACCTTC.

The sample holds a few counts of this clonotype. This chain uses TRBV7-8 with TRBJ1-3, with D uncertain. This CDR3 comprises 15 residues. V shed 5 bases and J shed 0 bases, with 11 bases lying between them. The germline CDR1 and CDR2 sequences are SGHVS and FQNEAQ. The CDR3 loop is CASSQTWSSGNTIYF. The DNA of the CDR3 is TGTGCCAGCAGCCAGACCTGGAGCTCTGGAAACACCATATATTTT.

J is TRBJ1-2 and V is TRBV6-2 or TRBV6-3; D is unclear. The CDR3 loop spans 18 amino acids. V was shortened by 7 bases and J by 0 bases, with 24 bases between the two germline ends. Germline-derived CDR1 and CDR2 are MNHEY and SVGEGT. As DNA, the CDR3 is TGTGCCAGCACTCAGCATGGAGCCATCTGGTCCCCTAACTATGGCTACACCTTC. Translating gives CASTQHGAIWSPNYGYTF.

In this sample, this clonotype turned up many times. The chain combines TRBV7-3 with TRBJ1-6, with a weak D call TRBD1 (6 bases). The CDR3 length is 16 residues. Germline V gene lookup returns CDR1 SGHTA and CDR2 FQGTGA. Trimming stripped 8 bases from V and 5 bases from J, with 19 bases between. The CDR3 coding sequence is TGTGCCAGCCGGGGAGAGACAGGCAATAATAATTCACCCCTCCACTTT. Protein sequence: CASRGETGNNNSPLHF.

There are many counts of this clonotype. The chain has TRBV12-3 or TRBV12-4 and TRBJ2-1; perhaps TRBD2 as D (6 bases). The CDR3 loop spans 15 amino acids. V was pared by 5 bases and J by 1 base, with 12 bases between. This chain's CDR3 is CASSRDRGSYNEQFF. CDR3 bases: TGTGCCAGCAGTCGGGACCGGGGGTCCTACAATGAGCAGTTCTTC.

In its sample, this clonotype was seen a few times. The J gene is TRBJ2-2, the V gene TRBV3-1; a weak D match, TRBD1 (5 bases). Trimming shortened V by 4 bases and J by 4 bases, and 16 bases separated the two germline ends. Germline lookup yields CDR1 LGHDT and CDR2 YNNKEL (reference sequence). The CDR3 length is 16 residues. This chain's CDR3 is CASSPQGRGTTGELFF. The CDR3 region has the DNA TGTGCCAGCAGCCCTCAGGGAAGGGGAACCACCGGGGAGCTGTTTTTT. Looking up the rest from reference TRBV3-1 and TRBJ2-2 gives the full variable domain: DTAVSQTPKYLVTQMGNDKSIKCEQNLGHDTMYWYKQDSKKFLKIMFSYNNKELIINETVPNRFSPKSPDKAHLNLHINSLELGDSAVYFCASSPQGRGTTGELFFGEGSRLTVL.

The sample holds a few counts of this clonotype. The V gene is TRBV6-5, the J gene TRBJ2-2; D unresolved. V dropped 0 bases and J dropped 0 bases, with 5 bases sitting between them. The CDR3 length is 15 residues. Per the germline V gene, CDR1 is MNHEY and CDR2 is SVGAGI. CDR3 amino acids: CASSYSLTNTGELFF. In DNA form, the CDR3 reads TGTGCCAGCAGTTACTCGTTAACGAACACCGGGGAGCTGTTTTTT.

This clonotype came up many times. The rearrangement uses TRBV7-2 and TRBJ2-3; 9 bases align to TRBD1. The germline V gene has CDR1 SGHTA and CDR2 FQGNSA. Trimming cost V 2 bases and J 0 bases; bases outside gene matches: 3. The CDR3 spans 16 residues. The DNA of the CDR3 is TGTGCCAGCAGCTTAATTGGGACAGGGAGCACAGATACGCAGTATTTT. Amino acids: CASSLIGTGSTDTQYF.

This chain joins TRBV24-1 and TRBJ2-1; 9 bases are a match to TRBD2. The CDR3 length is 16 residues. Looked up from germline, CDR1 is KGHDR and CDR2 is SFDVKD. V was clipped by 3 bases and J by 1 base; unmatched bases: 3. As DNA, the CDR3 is TGTGCCACCAGTGATGTTAGCGGGGGATCCTACAATGAGCAGTTCTTC. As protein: CATSDVSGGSYNEQFF.

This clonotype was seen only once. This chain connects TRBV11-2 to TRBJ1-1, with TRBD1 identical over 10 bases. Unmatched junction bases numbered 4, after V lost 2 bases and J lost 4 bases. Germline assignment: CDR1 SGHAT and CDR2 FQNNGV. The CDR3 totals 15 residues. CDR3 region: CASSLSGTGATEAFF. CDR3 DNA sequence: TGTGCCAGCAGCTTATCTGGGACAGGGGCCACTGAAGCTTTCTTT.

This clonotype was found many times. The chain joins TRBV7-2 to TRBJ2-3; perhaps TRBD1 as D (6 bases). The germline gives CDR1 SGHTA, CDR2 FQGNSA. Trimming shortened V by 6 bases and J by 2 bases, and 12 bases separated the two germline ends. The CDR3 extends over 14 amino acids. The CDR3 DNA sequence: TGTGCCAGCAGTCCCGACAGGATCACAGATACGCAGTATTTT. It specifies CASSPDRITDTQYF.

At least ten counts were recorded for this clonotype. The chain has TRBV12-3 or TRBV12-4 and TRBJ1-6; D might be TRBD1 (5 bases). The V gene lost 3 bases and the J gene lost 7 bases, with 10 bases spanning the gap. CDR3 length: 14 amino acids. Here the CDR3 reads CASSFGGGNSPLHF. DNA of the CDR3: TGTGCCAGCAGTTTCGGGGGTGGGAATTCACCCCTCCACTTT.

The CDR3 region is CSARGGGARTDTQYF. The CDR3 DNA sequence: TGCAGTGCTAGGGGAGGGGGGGCCAGGACAGATACGCAGTATTTT. The V call is TRBV20-1, the J call TRBJ2-3; the D gene is possibly TRBD2 (7 bases). CDR1 and CDR2 from the germline V gene are DFQATT and SNEGSKA (reference sequence). CDR3 length: 15 amino acids. The germline V and J ends were trimmed by 3 bases and 3 bases, with 16 bases remaining between them.